The next 11 T cell receptor beta chains were all read from a single sample in a study of beta chain features in type 1 diabetes. General study results and limits: In every one of the four CD4+ subsets, TCRB CDR3s were moderately but significantly shorter in Type 1 diabetes patients.

Expressed TCRB transcripts got sequenced, as all isolated RNA was reverse transcribed. TCRdb keeps only in-frame clones here, not all; method: immunoSEQ multiplex PCR. The sample records fewer than 400,000 clones, around 9.3% being singletons. Their cognate antigens are unknown. The sequencing input was central memory CD4+ T cells from blood. Receptor source: a man aged 25 to 40 with type 1 diabetes.

The chain uses TRBV18 and TRBJ2-7, with D unresolved. Germline loops: CDR1 KGHSH, CDR2 LQKENI. The CDR3 totals 15 residues. V dropped 0 bases and J dropped 2 bases, with 11 bases sitting between them. Here the CDR3 reads CASSPPSRSTYEQYF. The CDR3 region has the DNA TGTGCCAGCTCACCACCTTCCAGGTCGACCTACGAGCAGTACTTC.

This clone was counted only a few times. The chain uses TRBV27 and TRBJ1-2, with D perhaps matching TRBD1 (6 bases). Germline lookup yields CDR1 MNHEY and CDR2 SMNVEV (reference sequence). V dropped 6 bases and J dropped 7 bases, with 15 bases sitting between them. The CDR3 consists of 13 residues. The CDR3 bases are TGTGCCAGCAGCCCGGACAGAAAATCTGGCTACACCTTC. Residues: CASSPDRKSGYTF.

The chain employs TRBV25-1 and TRBJ2-2; perhaps TRBD2 as D (5 bases). The CDR3 is 16 residues long. Between the trimmed V and J ends, which lost 6 bases and 0 bases, there was a span of 14 bases. Germline CDR1 and CDR2: MGHDK and SYGVNS. DNA of the CDR3: TGTGCCAGCAGCCGGACTGACGGACCGAACACCGGGGAGCTGTTTTTT. It specifies CASSRTDGPNTGELFF. Filled out from reference TRBV25-1 and TRBJ2-2, the complete variable domain reads EADIYQTPRYLVIGTGKKITLECSQTMGHDKMYWYQQDPGMELHLIHYSYGVNSTEKGDLSSESTVSRIRTEHFPLTLESARPSHTSQYLCASSRTDGPNTGELFFGEGSRLTVL.

This clone was seen a handful of times. The rearrangement links TRBV7-2 to TRBJ2-2; 8 nucleotides align to TRBD1. Unmatched junction bases numbered 3, after V lost 3 bases and J lost 3 bases. In germline, CDR1 is SGHTA, CDR2 FQGNSA. CDR3 length equals 15 residues. CDR3 residues: CASSFGQGDTGELFF. The CDR3 DNA reads as TGTGCCAGCAGCTTCGGACAGGGTGACACCGGGGAGCTGTTTTTT.

The chain recombines TRBV5-6 with TRBJ2-1; 10 bases agree with TRBD1. CDR1 and CDR2 (germline): SGHDT, YYEEEE. J was trimmed by 8 bases and V by 4 bases; bases with no gene match: 3. CDR3 length equals 13 residues. The CDR3 DNA reads as TGTGCCAGCAGCACCGGGACAGGGGATGAGCAGTTCTTC. Protein: CASSTGTGDEQFF.

This chain joins TRBV28 and TRBJ2-3; 7 bases are shared with TRBD1. The CDR3 consists of 13 residues. CDR1 MDHEN and CDR2 SYDVKM come from the germline V gene. The junction had 4 bases not matched to a gene; V was cut back by 6 bases and J by 4 bases. CDR3 sequence: CASRKGTADTQYF. Written as DNA, the CDR3 is TGTGCCAGCAGGAAAGGGACAGCAGATACGCAGTATTTT.

This clone was seen only a few times. The chain has TRBV6-5 and TRBJ2-5; D ambiguous. Trimming shortened V by 0 bases and J by 4 bases, and 9 bases separated the two germline ends. The CDR3 has 14 amino acids. In germline, CDR1 is MNHEY, CDR2 SVGAGI. The CDR3 DNA is TGTGCCAGCAGTTACTCCCCTGGGCCAGAGACCCAGTACTTC. It codes for CASSYSPGPETQYF.

This clone was seen repeatedly, ten times or more. The chain employs TRBV23-1 and TRBJ1-2; 8 bases fit TRBD1. TRBV23-1 is an ORF for which the function is uncertain. The CDR3 is 15 residues long. The junction had 8 bases not matched to a gene; V was cut back by 3 bases and J by 5 bases. CDR3 sequence reads: CASSQSDRGMYGYTF. CDR3 DNA: TGCGCCAGCAGTCAGTCCGACAGGGGAATGTATGGCTACACCTTC.

The chain is built from TRBV4-3 and TRBJ1-1; no clear D gene. The germline V and J ends were trimmed by 0 bases and 10 bases, with 15 bases remaining between them. This CDR3 spans 14 amino acids. The germline CDR1 and CDR2 sequences are LGHNA and YSLEER. The CDR3: CASSQDKRETTAFF. The CDR3 region has the DNA TGCGCCAGCAGCCAAGATAAGAGAGAGACAACAGCTTTCTTT.

This clone was detected only a few times. This chain links TRBV19 with TRBJ2-7; D is undetermined. Germline CDR1 reads LNHDA; CDR2 reads SQIVND (reference sequence). CDR3 length: 13 amino acids. V dropped 8 bases and J dropped 4 bases, with 15 bases sitting between them. In DNA, the CDR3 is TGTGCCAGTGCCCGTTCAGGACGGTACGAGCAGTACTTC. It yields the protein CASARSGRYEQYF.

This clone appeared a few times. The V and J genes are TRBV4-1 and TRBJ1-2; TRBD1 is a possible D gene (5 bases). The CDR3 sequence is 15 residues long. Trimming left V 1 base short and J 8 bases short, with 17 bases between. CDR1 is MGHRA, CDR2 YSYEKL, per germline. Written as DNA, the CDR3 is TGCGCCAGCAGCCAAGGAGGGGAGTTGAAGTCGGGCTACACCTTC. Translation: CASSQGGELKSGYTF.